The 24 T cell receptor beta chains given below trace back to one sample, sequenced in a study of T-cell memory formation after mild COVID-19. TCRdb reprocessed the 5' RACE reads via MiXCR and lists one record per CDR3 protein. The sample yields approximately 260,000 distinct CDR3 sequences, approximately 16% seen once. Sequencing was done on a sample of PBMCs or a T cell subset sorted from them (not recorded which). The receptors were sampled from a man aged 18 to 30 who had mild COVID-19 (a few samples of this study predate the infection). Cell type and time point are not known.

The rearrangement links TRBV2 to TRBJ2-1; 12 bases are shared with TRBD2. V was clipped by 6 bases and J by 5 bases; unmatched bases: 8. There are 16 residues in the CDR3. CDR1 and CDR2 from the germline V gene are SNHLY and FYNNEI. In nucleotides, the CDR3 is TGTGCCAGCAGCGCCACACTAGCGGGGGGTGACAATGAGCAGTTCTTC. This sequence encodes CASSATLAGGDNEQFF.

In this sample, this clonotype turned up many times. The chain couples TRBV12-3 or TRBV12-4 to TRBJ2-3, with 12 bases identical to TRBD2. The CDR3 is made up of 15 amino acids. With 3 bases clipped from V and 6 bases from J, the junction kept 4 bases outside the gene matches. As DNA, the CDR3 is TGTGCCAGCAGTTTCACTAGCGGGGGGCCGGATACGCAGTATTTT. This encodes CASSFTSGGPDTQYF.

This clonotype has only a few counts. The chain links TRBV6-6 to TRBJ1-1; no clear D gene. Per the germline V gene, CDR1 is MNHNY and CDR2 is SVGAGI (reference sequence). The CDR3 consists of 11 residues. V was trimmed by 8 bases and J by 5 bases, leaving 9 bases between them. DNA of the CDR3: TGTGCCAGCGTCCGGGAGACTGAAGCTTTCTTT. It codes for CASVRETEAFF.

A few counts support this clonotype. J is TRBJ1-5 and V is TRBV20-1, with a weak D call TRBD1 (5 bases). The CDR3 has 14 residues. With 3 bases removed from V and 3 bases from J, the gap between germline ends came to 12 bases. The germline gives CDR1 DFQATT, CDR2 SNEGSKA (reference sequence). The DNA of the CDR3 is TGCAGTGCTAGTAAAGACAGCTTCAATCAGCCCCAGCATTTT. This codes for CSASKDSFNQPQHF.

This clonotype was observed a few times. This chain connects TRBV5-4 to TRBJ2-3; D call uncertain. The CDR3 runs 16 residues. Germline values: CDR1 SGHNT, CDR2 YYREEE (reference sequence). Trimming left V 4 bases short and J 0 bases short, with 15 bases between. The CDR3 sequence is CASSRGTSSSTDTQYF. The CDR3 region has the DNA TGTGCCAGCAGCCGCGGAACATCTTCTAGCACAGATACGCAGTATTTT.

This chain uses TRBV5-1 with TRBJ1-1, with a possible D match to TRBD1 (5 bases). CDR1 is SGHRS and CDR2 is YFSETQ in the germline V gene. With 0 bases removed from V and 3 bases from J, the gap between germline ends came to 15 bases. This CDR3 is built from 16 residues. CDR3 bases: TGCGCCAGCAGCTTGGCTCTGGGGGTCGGGGACACTGAAGCTTTCTTT. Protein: CASSLALGVGDTEAFF.

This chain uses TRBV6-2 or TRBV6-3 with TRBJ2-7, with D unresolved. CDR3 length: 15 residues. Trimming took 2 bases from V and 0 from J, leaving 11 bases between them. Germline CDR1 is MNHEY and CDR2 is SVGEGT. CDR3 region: CASSYDTHVSYEQYV. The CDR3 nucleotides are TGTGCCAGCAGTTACGACACACATGTCTCCTACGAGCAGTACGTC.

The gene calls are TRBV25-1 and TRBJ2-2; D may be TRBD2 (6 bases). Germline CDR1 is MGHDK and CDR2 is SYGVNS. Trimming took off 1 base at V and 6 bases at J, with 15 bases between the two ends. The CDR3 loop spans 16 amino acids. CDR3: CASSEFRIGGAGELFF. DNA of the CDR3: TGTGCCAGCAGTGAATTTAGAATTGGCGGGGCCGGGGAGCTGTTTTTT.

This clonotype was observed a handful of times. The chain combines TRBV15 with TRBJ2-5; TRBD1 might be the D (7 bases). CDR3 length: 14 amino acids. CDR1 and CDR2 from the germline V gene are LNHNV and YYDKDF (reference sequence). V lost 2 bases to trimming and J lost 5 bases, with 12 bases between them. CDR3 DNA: TGTGCCACCAGCAGACAGGGGGGAGTGGAGACCCAGTACTTC. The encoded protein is CATSRQGGVETQYF.

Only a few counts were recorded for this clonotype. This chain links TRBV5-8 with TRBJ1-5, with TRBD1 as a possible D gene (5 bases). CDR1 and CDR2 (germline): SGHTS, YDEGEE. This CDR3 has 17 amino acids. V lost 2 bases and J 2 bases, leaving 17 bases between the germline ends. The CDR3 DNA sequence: TGTGCCAGCAGCTTTGTCCAGGGAGGTTTCGGCAATCAGCCCCAGCATTTT. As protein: CASSFVQGGFGNQPQHF.

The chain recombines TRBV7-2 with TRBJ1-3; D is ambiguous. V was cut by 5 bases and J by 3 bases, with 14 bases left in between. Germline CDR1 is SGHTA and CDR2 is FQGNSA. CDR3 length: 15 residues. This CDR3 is CASSPPTSYGNTIYF. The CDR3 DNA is TGTGCCAGCAGCCCACCGACATCTTATGGAAACACCATATATTTT.

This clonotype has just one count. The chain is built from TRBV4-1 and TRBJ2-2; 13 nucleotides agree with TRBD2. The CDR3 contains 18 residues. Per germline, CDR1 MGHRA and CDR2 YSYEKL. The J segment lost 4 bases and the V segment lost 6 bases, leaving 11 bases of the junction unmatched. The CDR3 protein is CASRPRSLAGGRTGELFF. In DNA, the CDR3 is TGCGCCAGCAGACCAAGATCACTAGCGGGGGGGCGCACCGGGGAGCTGTTTTTT.

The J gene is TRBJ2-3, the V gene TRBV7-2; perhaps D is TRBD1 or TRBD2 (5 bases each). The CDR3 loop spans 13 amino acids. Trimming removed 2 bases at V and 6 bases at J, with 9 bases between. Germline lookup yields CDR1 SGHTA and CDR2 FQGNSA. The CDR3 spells CASSLRGDDTQYF. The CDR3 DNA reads TGTGCCAGCAGCTTAAGAGGGGATGATACGCAGTATTTT.

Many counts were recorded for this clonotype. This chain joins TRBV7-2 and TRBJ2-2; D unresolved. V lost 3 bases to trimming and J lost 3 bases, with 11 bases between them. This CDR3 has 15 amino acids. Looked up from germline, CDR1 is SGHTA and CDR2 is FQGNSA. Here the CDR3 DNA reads TGTGCCAGCAGCTTCCAAGTCCGGGACACCGGGGAGCTGTTTTTT. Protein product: CASSFQVRDTGELFF.

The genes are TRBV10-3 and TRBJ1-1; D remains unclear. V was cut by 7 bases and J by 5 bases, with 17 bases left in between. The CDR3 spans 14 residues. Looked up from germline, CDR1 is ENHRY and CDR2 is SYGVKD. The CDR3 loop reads CAITLGAGNTEAFF. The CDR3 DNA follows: TGTGCCATCACCCTGGGAGCGGGGAATACTGAAGCTTTCTTT.

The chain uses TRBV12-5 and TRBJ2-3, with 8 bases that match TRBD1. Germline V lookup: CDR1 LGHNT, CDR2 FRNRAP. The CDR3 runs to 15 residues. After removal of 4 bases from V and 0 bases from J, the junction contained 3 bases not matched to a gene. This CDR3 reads CASGSWTGSTDTQYF. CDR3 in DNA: TGTGCTAGTGGTTCATGGACAGGGAGCACAGATACGCAGTATTTT. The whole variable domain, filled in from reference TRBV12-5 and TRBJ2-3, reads DARVTQTPRHKVTEMGQEVTMRCQPILGHNTVFWYRQTMMQGLELLAYFRNRAPLDDSGMPKDRFSAEMPDATLATLKIQPSEPRDSAVYFCASGSWTGSTDTQYFGPGTRLTVL.

The chain's CDR3 is CASSPTGMEETQYF. The CDR3 bases are TGTGCCAGCAGCCCGACAGGGATGGAAGAGACCCAGTACTTC. The chain employs TRBV5-4 and TRBJ2-5; 7 bases align to TRBD1. The V segment lost 4 bases and the J segment 3 bases; nucleotides outside the gene matches: 6. This CDR3 has 14 residues. In germline, CDR1 is SGHNT, CDR2 YYREEE (reference sequence).

CDR3 residues: CASSDTGVGEQYV. DNA for the CDR3: TGTGCCAGCAGTGACACAGGGGTGGGCGAGCAGTACGTC. This sequence joins TRBV2 and TRBJ2-7; 7 positions agree with TRBD1. The germline V gene encodes CDR1 SNHLY and CDR2 FYNNEI. The ends lost 3 bases at V and 6 bases at J; junction bases unmatched: 5. The CDR3 is 13 amino acids.

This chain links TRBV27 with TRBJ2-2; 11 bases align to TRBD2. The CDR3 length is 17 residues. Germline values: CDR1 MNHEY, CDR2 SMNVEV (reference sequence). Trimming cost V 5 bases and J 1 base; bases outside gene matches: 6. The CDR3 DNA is TGTGCCAGCAGTCCCTGGGGACTAGCGGAGAACACCGGGGAGCTGTTTTTT. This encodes CASSPWGLAENTGELFF.

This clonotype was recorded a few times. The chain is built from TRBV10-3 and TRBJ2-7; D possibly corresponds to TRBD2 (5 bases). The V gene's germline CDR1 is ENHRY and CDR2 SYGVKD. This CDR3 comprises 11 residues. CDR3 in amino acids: CAGGEGYEQYF. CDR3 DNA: TGTGCGGGTGGAGAGGGCTACGAGCAGTACTTC.

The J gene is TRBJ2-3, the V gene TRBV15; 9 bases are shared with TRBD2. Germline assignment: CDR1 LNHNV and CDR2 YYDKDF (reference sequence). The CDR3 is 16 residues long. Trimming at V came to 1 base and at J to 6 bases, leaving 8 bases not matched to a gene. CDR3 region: CATSRGPSGATDTQYF. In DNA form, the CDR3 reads TGTGCCACCAGCAGAGGTCCTAGCGGGGCAACCGATACGCAGTATTTT. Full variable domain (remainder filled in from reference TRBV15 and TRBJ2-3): DAMVIQNPRYQVTQFGKPVTLSCSQTLNHNVMYWYQQKSSQAPKLLFHYYDKDFNNEADTPDNFQSRRPNTSFCFLDIRSPGLGDTAMYLCATSRGPSGATDTQYFGPGTRLTVL.

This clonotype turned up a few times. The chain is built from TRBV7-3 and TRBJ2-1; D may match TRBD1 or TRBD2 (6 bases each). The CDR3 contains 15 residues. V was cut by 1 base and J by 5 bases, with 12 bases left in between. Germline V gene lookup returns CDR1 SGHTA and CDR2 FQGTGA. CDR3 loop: CASSLIGGSNNEQFF. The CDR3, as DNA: TGTGCCAGCAGCTTAATAGGGGGGTCGAACAATGAGCAGTTCTTC.

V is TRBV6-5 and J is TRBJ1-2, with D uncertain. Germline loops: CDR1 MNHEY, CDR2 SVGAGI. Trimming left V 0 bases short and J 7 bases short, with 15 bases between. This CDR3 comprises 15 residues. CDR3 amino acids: CASSYSTESVTGYTF. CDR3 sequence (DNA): TGTGCCAGCAGTTACTCTACGGAGTCTGTGACTGGCTACACCTTC.

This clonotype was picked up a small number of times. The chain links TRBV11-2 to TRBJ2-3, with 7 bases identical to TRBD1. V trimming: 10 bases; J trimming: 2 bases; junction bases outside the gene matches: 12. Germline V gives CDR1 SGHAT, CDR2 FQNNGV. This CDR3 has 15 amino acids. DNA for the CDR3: TGTGCCACCTCGACAGGGTATTTCACCACAGATACGCAGTATTTT. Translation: CATSTGYFTTDTQYF. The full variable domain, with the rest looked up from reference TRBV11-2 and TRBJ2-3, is EAGVAQSPRYKIIEKRQSVAFWCNPISGHATLYWYQQILGQGPKLLIQFQNNGVVDDSQLPKDRFSAERLKGVDSTLKIQPAKLEDSAVYLCATSTGYFTTDTQYFGPGTRLTVL.